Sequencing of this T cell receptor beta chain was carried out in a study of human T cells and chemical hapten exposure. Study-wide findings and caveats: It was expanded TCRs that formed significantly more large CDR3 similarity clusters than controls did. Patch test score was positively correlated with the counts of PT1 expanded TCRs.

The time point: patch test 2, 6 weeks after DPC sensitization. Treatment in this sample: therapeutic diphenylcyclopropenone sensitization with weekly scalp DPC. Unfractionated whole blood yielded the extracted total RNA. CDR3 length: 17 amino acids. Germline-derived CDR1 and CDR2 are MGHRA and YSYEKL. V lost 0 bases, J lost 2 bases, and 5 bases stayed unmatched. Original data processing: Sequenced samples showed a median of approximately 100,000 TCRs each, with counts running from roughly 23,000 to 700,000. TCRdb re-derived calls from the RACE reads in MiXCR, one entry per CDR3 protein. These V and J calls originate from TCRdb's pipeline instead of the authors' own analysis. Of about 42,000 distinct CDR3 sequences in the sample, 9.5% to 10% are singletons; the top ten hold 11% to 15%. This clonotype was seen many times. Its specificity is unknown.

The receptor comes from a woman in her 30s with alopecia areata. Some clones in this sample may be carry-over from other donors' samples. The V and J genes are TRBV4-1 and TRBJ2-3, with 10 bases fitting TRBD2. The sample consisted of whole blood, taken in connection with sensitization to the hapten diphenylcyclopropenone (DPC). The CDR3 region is CASSQESSGGATDTQYF. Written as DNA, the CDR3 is TGCGCCAGCAGCCAAGAGTCCAGCGGGGGGGCCACAGATACGCAGTATTTT.